These T cell receptor beta chains were read from a single sample in a study of T cell changes during pregnancy in multiple sclerosis. Sequencing used immunoSEQ multiplex PCR; TCRdb keeps in-frame clones, though not all of them. This table holds approximately 42,000 clones, around 84% found once. This specimen consisted of CD4+ T cells from peripheral blood mononuclear cells, obtained before pregnancy. These receptors were taken from a female donor with multiple sclerosis, enrolled in a pregnancy study. Both conserved end residues are part of each CDR3. Fields, in order: clone size, J gene, V gene, D gene, CDR3 DNA, CDR3 protein. D genes are given only for firm matches. Not every row has a clone size; where given, it reads once, few, many or a size class.

clone_size: .
j_call: TRBJ2-5
v_call: TRBV11-1
d_call: TRBD1
cdr3_nt: TGTGCCAGCAGCCGCCCGGACAGGGGACAAGAGACCCAGTACTTC
cdr3_aa: CASSRPDRGQETQYF

clone_size: .
j_call: TRBJ2-7
v_call: TRBV28
d_call: .
cdr3_nt: TGTGCCAGCAGTTTCAGTACATCCTACGAGCAGTACTTC
cdr3_aa: CASSFSTSYEQYF

clone_size: .
j_call: TRBJ2-6
v_call: TRBV6-1
d_call: .
cdr3_nt: TGTGCCAGCAGTGAATGGCCTGGGGCCAACGTCCTGACTTTC
cdr3_aa: CASSEWPGANVLTF

clone_size: few
j_call: TRBJ2-1
v_call: TRBV5-1
d_call: .
cdr3_nt: TGCGCCAGCAGCTTGGCAACAGACTATAATGAGCAGTTCTTC
cdr3_aa: CASSLATDYNEQFF

clone_size: .
j_call: TRBJ1-1
v_call: TRBV19
d_call: .
cdr3_nt: TGTGCCAGTAGCATTAGAGGCAAGTCGAACACTGAAGCTTTCTTT
cdr3_aa: CASSIRGKSNTEAFF

clone_size: .
j_call: TRBJ2-3
v_call: TRBV19
d_call: .
cdr3_nt: TGTGCCAGTAGGCGGGCAGACAGCACAGATACGCAGTATTTT
cdr3_aa: CASRRADSTDTQYF

clone_size: .
j_call: TRBJ2-3
v_call: TRBV7-9
d_call: .
cdr3_nt: TGTGCCAGCAGCTCCCGCATTGGAGGGCACCAGTCCACAGATACGCAGTATTTT
cdr3_aa: CASSSRIGGHQSTDTQYF

clone_size: .
j_call: TRBJ1-1
v_call: TRBV7-8
d_call: .
cdr3_nt: TGTGCCAGCAGCTTAGAAGGGGTTAGCACTGAAGCTTTCTTT
cdr3_aa: CASSLEGVSTEAFF

clone_size: few
j_call: TRBJ2-5
v_call: TRBV19
d_call: .
cdr3_nt: TGTGCCAGTAGCGAGGTTCCAGAGACCCAGTACTTC
cdr3_aa: CASSEVPETQYF

clone_size: few
j_call: TRBJ1-2
v_call: TRBV30
d_call: TRBD1
cdr3_nt: TGTGCCCGGACAAGAGGGGGCACTAACTATGGCTACACCTTC
cdr3_aa: CARTRGGTNYGYTF

clone_size: .
j_call: TRBJ2-1
v_call: TRBV5-1
d_call: .
cdr3_nt: TGCGCCAGCAGCACCGACGGGGACAATGAGCAGTTCTTC
cdr3_aa: CASSTDGDNEQFF

clone_size: once
j_call: TRBJ2-5
v_call: TRBV7-7
d_call: TRBD2
cdr3_nt: TGTGCCAGCAGCTTAGACGGGACTAGCGGGTACGGGGGAGAGACCCAGTACTTC
cdr3_aa: CASSLDGTSGYGGETQYF

clone_size: once
j_call: TRBJ1-2
v_call: TRBV30
d_call: .
cdr3_nt: TGTGCCTGGAGTGTACTAAACCGGGAGGGAAGGGGCTACACCTTC
cdr3_aa: CAWSVLNREGRGYTF

clone_size: .
j_call: TRBJ1-2
v_call: TRBV10-3
d_call: .
cdr3_nt: TGTGCCATCAGTGAGGAACAGTTCTATGGCTACACCTTC
cdr3_aa: CAISEEQFYGYTF

clone_size: .
j_call: TRBJ1-5
v_call: TRBV30
d_call: TRBD1
cdr3_nt: TGTGCCTGGGCAGGACAGGGCAATCAGCCCCAGCATTTT
cdr3_aa: CAWAGQGNQPQHF

clone_size: .
j_call: TRBJ2-7
v_call: TRBV14
d_call: TRBD2
cdr3_nt: TGTGCCAGCAGCCTTCGGACTAGCGGGACTCCCGAACTTTTCTACGAGCAGTACTTC
cdr3_aa: CASSLRTSGTPELFYEQYF

clone_size: .
j_call: TRBJ1-1
v_call: TRBV7-9
d_call: TRBD1
cdr3_nt: TGTGCCAGCACCATCAATCTCCGACAGGGTCAAAGCGCTGAAGCTTTCTTT
cdr3_aa: CASTINLRQGQSAEAFF

clone_size: .
j_call: TRBJ2-1
v_call: TRBV15
d_call: .
cdr3_nt: TGTGCCACCAGCAGAGATCGGGCCATTAGGGGGGAGCAGTTCTTC
cdr3_aa: CATSRDRAIRGEQFF

clone_size: once
j_call: TRBJ2-7
v_call: TRBV11-2
d_call: TRBD1
cdr3_nt: TGTGCCAGCAGCTTAGCCCCCGGACAGGATGTTACGAAGCAGTACTTC
cdr3_aa: CASSLAPGQDVTKQYF

clone_size: .
j_call: TRBJ1-3
v_call: TRBV7-9
d_call: .
cdr3_nt: TGTGCCAGCAGCTTAAATCCAGGGGCTGGAAACACCATATATTTT
cdr3_aa: CASSLNPGAGNTIYF

clone_size: .
j_call: TRBJ2-2
v_call: TRBV19
d_call: .
cdr3_nt: TGTGCCAGTGGACGGGAAAAGGGCACCGGGGAGCTGTTTTTT
cdr3_aa: CASGREKGTGELFF

clone_size: .
j_call: TRBJ1-5
v_call: TRBV7-8
d_call: .
cdr3_nt: TGTGCCAGCAGCTTAGTTAGGGGTCGGGGCAATCAGCCCCAGCATTTT
cdr3_aa: CASSLVRGRGNQPQHF

clone_size: .
j_call: TRBJ1-1
v_call: TRBV15
d_call: .
cdr3_nt: TGTGCCACCAGCAGAGATAGGGGGTATGGGGATAGGGGGACAAAAGCTTTCTTT
cdr3_aa: CATSRDRGYGDRGTKAFF

clone_size: .
j_call: TRBJ2-2
v_call: TRBV11-2
d_call: .
cdr3_nt: TGTGCCACCAGGAAGGGCTCGATGCGGGGAAAAACCGGGGAGCTGTTTTTT
cdr3_aa: CATRKGSMRGKTGELFF

clone_size: once
j_call: TRBJ2-5
v_call: TRBV19
d_call: TRBD2
cdr3_nt: TGTGCCAGTAGTATAGGGGTTGGGCGGGGGGAGACCCAGTACTTC
cdr3_aa: CASSIGVGRGETQYF

clone_size: .
j_call: TRBJ1-3
v_call: TRBV6-1
d_call: TRBD1
cdr3_nt: TGTGCCTCGGGGGGGCGGGACAGAGGAAACACCATATATTTT
cdr3_aa: CASGGRDRGNTIYF

clone_size: .
j_call: TRBJ2-7
v_call: TRBV5-1
d_call: .
cdr3_nt: TGCGCCAGCAGCTTGGGACTACCGAAAAACTACGAGCAGTACTTC
cdr3_aa: CASSLGLPKNYEQYF

clone_size: .
j_call: TRBJ1-2
v_call: TRBV7-2
d_call: .
cdr3_nt: TGTGCCAGCAGCTCAAACACAGGACCGGGTAACTATGGCTACACCTTC
cdr3_aa: CASSSNTGPGNYGYTF

clone_size: .
j_call: TRBJ1-6
v_call: TRBV5-8
d_call: .
cdr3_nt: TGTGCCAGCACACACTTCAGGGGCGTGGGTAATTCACCCCTCCACTTT
cdr3_aa: CASTHFRGVGNSPLHF

clone_size: .
j_call: TRBJ2-3
v_call: TRBV30
d_call: TRBD1
cdr3_nt: TGTGCCTGGAGTGTACAGGGGGGTCGAGATACGCAGTATTTT
cdr3_aa: CAWSVQGGRDTQYF

clone_size: .
j_call: TRBJ1-2
v_call: TRBV10-3
d_call: TRBD1
cdr3_nt: TGTGCCATCAGTGAGTCGACAGGGGGGTACACCTTC
cdr3_aa: CAISESTGGYTF

clone_size: .
j_call: TRBJ1-6
v_call: TRBV30
d_call: .
cdr3_nt: TGTGCCTGGAGTAGAGGAGATAATTCACCCCTCCACTTT
cdr3_aa: CAWSRGDNSPLHF

clone_size: .
j_call: TRBJ2-5
v_call: TRBV5-1
d_call: TRBD1
cdr3_nt: TGCGCCAGCAGCTTCAGGGGGCAGAGGGAGACCCAGTACTTC
cdr3_aa: CASSFRGQRETQYF

clone_size: .
j_call: TRBJ1-1
v_call: TRBV5-1
d_call: .
cdr3_nt: TGCGCCAGCAGGGGGGGGCAACCATTGAACACTGAAGCTTTCTTT
cdr3_aa: CASRGGQPLNTEAFF

clone_size: .
j_call: TRBJ1-4
v_call: TRBV11-2
d_call: TRBD1
cdr3_nt: TGTGCCAGCAGCTTAGGCGGGGACAGTGAAAAACTGTTTTTT
cdr3_aa: CASSLGGDSEKLFF

clone_size: .
j_call: TRBJ1-6
v_call: TRBV9
d_call: .
cdr3_nt: TGTGCCAGCAGCCCCCAACCCCCGGGGGATTCACCCCTCCACTTT
cdr3_aa: CASSPQPPGDSPLHF

clone_size: .
j_call: TRBJ1-2
v_call: TRBV18
d_call: TRBD1
cdr3_nt: TGTGCCAGCTCACCTCAGGGGGTCGGAGGCTACACCTTC
cdr3_aa: CASSPQGVGGYTF

clone_size: .
j_call: TRBJ1-1
v_call: TRBV11-2
d_call: .
cdr3_nt: TGTGCCAGCAGCTTTTTCAGGACACCGAACACTGAAGCTTTCTTT
cdr3_aa: CASSFFRTPNTEAFF

clone_size: .
j_call: TRBJ1-2
v_call: TRBV4-3
d_call: .
cdr3_nt: TGCGCCAGCAGCCAAGATAGCGTAATAAACTATGGCTACACCTTC
cdr3_aa: CASSQDSVINYGYTF

clone_size: .
j_call: TRBJ2-7
v_call: TRBV5-1
d_call: .
cdr3_nt: TGCGCCAGCAGCTTACAAACCGGGGAGCAGTACTTC
cdr3_aa: CASSLQTGEQYF

clone_size: .
j_call: TRBJ2-6
v_call: TRBV7-9
d_call: TRBD1
cdr3_nt: TGTGCCAGCAGCTTATGGCCAGGGGGCGCGGAAGGGGCCAACGTCCTGACTTTC
cdr3_aa: CASSLWPGGAEGANVLTF

clone_size: .
j_call: TRBJ2-4
v_call: TRBV6-4
d_call: .
cdr3_nt: TGTGCCAGCATCCGACGGCGGGACGAGGAAAACATTCAGTACTTC
cdr3_aa: CASIRRRDEENIQYF

clone_size: .
j_call: TRBJ2-7
v_call: TRBV5-1
d_call: .
cdr3_nt: TGCGCCAGCAGCATACAGGGGGAGGGGGAGCAGTACTTC
cdr3_aa: CASSIQGEGEQYF

clone_size: .
j_call: TRBJ2-3
v_call: TRBV29-1
d_call: TRBD1
cdr3_nt: TGCAGCGTTGCCCGCCAGGGGGCCGATACGCAGTATTTT
cdr3_aa: CSVARQGADTQYF

clone_size: .
j_call: TRBJ1-4
v_call: TRBV7-2
d_call: .
cdr3_nt: TGTGCCAGCAGCGCGCCGGGGAATGAAAAACTGTTTTTT
cdr3_aa: CASSAPGNEKLFF

clone_size: .
j_call: TRBJ2-3
v_call: TRBV4-2
d_call: TRBD2
cdr3_nt: TGTGCCAGCAGCCAAGATCCAGGACTAGCATTTGATACGCAGTATTTT
cdr3_aa: CASSQDPGLAFDTQYF

clone_size: .
j_call: TRBJ2-3
v_call: TRBV7-9
d_call: TRBD2
cdr3_nt: TGTGCCAGCAGCTTAGGTCTGGCGGGGGGGCGTGGAGATACGCAGTATTTT
cdr3_aa: CASSLGLAGGRGDTQYF

clone_size: .
j_call: TRBJ1-6
v_call: TRBV10-3
d_call: TRBD1
cdr3_nt: TGTGCCATCAGTGATGTGGGACAGGGGACCTCCTATAATTCACCCCTCCACTTT
cdr3_aa: CAISDVGQGTSYNSPLHF

clone_size: .
j_call: TRBJ2-1
v_call: TRBV14
d_call: .
cdr3_nt: TGTGCCAGCAGCCAAGCGGAGGGGATTAGGCAGTTCTTC
cdr3_aa: CASSQAEGIRQFF

clone_size: .
j_call: TRBJ1-6
v_call: TRBV5-1
d_call: TRBD1
cdr3_nt: TGCGCCAGCAGCTTGGGGACAGGGGCGGGCTCACCCCTCCACTTT
cdr3_aa: CASSLGTGAGSPLHF

clone_size: .
j_call: TRBJ2-5
v_call: TRBV5-6
d_call: TRBD1
cdr3_nt: TGTGCCAGCAGCTTGTTTTGGACAGGGACCGAAGAGACCCAGTACTTC
cdr3_aa: CASSLFWTGTEETQYF

clone_size: .
j_call: TRBJ1-5
v_call: TRBV5-6
d_call: TRBD1
cdr3_nt: TGTGCCAGCAGCTTGTCCCGGGACAGGGTATGGGCCAATCAGCCCCAGCATTTT
cdr3_aa: CASSLSRDRVWANQPQHF

clone_size: .
j_call: TRBJ1-5
v_call: TRBV30
d_call: .
cdr3_nt: TGTGCCTGGTCAAATTACAGGGATTCCAGGGCCCAGCATTTT
cdr3_aa: CAWSNYRDSRAQHF

clone_size: .
j_call: TRBJ2-5
v_call: TRBV5-4
d_call: TRBD2
cdr3_nt: TGTGCCAGCAGCTCCCAACTAGCGGGAGGGGAGACCCAGTACTTC
cdr3_aa: CASSSQLAGGETQYF

clone_size: .
j_call: TRBJ1-4
v_call: TRBV19
d_call: TRBD1
cdr3_nt: TGTGCCAGTAGTTTCCACTGGACAGGGACTAATGAAAAACTGTTTTTT
cdr3_aa: CASSFHWTGTNEKLFF

clone_size: .
j_call: TRBJ2-7
v_call: TRBV5-1
d_call: TRBD1
cdr3_nt: TGCGCCAGCAGCCGATTCTCGACAGGGTACCACGAGCAGTACTTC
cdr3_aa: CASSRFSTGYHEQYF

clone_size: .
j_call: TRBJ2-1
v_call: TRBV13
d_call: TRBD1
cdr3_nt: TGTGCCAGCAGCCGTAGGGCAGGGGGCAGGTACGGTAGGAATGAGCAGTTCTTC
cdr3_aa: CASSRRAGGRYGRNEQFF

clone_size: once
j_call: TRBJ2-5
v_call: TRBV5-1
d_call: .
cdr3_nt: TGCGCCAGCAGCTTGGACGGGGTCAGTAAAGAGACCCAGTACTTC
cdr3_aa: CASSLDGVSKETQYF